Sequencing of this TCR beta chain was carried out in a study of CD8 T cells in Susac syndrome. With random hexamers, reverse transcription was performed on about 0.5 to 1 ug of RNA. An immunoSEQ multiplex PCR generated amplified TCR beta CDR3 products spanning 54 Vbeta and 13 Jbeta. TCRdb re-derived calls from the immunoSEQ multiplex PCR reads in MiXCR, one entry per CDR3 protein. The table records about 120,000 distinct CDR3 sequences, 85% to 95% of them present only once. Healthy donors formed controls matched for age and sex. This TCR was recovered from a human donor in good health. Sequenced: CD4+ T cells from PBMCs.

The CDR3 loop is CASSPTTGPLSYEQYF. The CDR3 DNA sequence: TGTGCCAGCAGCCCCACTACAGGGCCCTTATCCTACGAGCAGTACTTC. The V call is TRBV7-8, the J call TRBJ2-7; D might be TRBD1 (6 bases). The germline V gene encodes CDR1 SGHVS and CDR2 FQNEAQ. V was shortened by 5 bases and J by 1 base, with 18 bases between the two germline ends. The CDR3 length is 16 residues.